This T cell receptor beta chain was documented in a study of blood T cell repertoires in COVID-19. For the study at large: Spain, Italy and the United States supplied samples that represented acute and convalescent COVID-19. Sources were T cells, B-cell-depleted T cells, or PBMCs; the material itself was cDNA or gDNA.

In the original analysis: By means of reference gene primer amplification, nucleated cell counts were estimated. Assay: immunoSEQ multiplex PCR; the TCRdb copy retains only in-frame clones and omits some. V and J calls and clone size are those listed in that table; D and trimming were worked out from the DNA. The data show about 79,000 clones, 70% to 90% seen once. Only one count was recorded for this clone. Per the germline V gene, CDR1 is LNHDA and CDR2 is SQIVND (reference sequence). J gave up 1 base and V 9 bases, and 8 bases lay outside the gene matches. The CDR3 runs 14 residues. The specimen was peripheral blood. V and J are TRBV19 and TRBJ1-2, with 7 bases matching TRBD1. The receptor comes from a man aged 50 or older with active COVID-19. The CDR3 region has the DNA TGTGCCAGCCGGGGACAGCCTCATAACTATGGCTACACCTTC. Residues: CASRGQPHNYGYTF.